This T cell receptor (beta chain) was profiled in a study of T-cell memory formation after mild COVID-19. Study-wide findings and caveats: Those CD4+ clones that contracted were mainly in CM and EM (CD8+ ones in EMRA). While clones contracting from day 15 to 85 were balanced between CD4 and CD8, later expanders leaned CD4+. There were some responding clones in pre-infection memory, which suggested that cross-reactive memory had joined.

TCRdb processed the 5' RACE reads anew with MiXCR; each CDR3 protein has one entry. The table records tens of thousands of distinct CDR3 sequences, 14% of them present only once. The CDR3 length is 13 residues. V was trimmed by 7 bases and J by 5 bases, leaving 13 bases between them. Per the germline V gene, CDR1 is SGHDT and CDR2 is YYEEEE. As regards this clonotype: Its specificity is unknown.

This TCR came from an adult woman who had mild COVID-19 (a few samples of this study predate the infection). Cell type and time point are not known. The chain is built from TRBV5-6 and TRBJ2-1; D unclear. The sequenced sample consisted of PBMCs or a T cell subset sorted from them (not recorded which). CDR3 residues: CASRTTGNNEQFF. CDR3 in DNA: TGTGCCAGCCGGACCACTGGAAACAATGAGCAGTTCTTC.